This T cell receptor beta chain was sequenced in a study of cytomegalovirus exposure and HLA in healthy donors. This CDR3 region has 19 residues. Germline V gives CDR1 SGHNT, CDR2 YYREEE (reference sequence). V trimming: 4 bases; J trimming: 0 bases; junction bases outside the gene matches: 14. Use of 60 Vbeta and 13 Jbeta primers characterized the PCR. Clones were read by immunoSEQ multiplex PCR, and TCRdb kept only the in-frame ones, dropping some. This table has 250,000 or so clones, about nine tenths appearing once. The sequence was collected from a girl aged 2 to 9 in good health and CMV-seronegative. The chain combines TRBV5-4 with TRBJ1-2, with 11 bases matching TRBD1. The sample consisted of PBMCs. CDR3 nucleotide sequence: TGTGCCAGCAGCACGCGGACAGGGGGCGTATCTGGAGCTAACTATGGCTACACCTTC. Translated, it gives CASSTRTGGVSGANYGYTF.